This is a list of T cell receptor beta chains from one sample in a study of T cell repertoires in cytomegalovirus infection. TCRdb re-called the reads through MiXCR, storing one row per CDR3 protein. The data contain hundreds of thousands of distinct CDR3 sequences, 24% of them singletons. Sequencing was done on a sample of CD8+ T cells from PBMCs. The source of these receptors is a human donor in good health (CMV status not recorded). Some clones in this sample may be carry-over from other donors' samples. Each CDR3 is given with its conserved first and last residue. D genes are given only for firm matches. The size of a clone is reported for some rows only, either as once, few or many, or as a class for expanded clones.

v_gene	len	abundance	j_gene	d_gene	CDR3nt	CDR3aa
TRBV2	20	-	TRBJ2-1	TRBD2	TGTGCCAGCAGTGAAGCGCTCGGGCTAGCGGGGGGTTATACCTACAATGAGCAGTTCTTC	CASSEALGLAGGYTYNEQFF
TRBV7-2	15	many	TRBJ2-1	TRBD1	TGTGCCAGCAGCTTCGGGACAGGGTTCTACAATGAGCAGTTCTTC	CASSFGTGFYNEQFF
TRBV12-3/TRBV12-4	13	few	TRBJ1-2	-	TGTGCCAGCAGCCCGACCATGGGCTATGGCTACACCTTC	CASSPTMGYGYTF
TRBV20-1	10	-	TRBJ2-1	TRBD2	TGCAGTGCTCTGGGGGGGGAGCAGTTCTTC	CSALGGEQFF
TRBV20-1	11	few	TRBJ1-2	-	TGCAGTGCTAGAGAGCTTTATGGCTACACCTTC	CSARELYGYTF
TRBV20-1	13	-	TRBJ1-2	-	TGCAGTGCCCAATCGGACAGTTTCTATGGCTACACCTTC	CSAQSDSFYGYTF
TRBV12-3/TRBV12-4	15	-	TRBJ1-3	TRBD1	TGTGCCAGCTTAAACAGGGGGAACTCTGGAAACACCATATATTTT	CASLNRGNSGNTIYF
TRBV27	14	many	TRBJ2-3	-	TGTGCCAGCAGTTCGGACACCTCTAGGGATACGCAGTATTTT	CASSSDTSRDTQYF
TRBV2	17	-	TRBJ2-1	TRBD2	TGTGCCAGCAGTGAAGCCCAAGCGGGGTCGGCCTACAATGAGCAGTTCTTC	CASSEAQAGSAYNEQFF
TRBV7-9	14	few	TRBJ2-5	-	TGTGCCAGTGTGGGGGCGGCAGTCGATGAGACCCAGTACTTC	CASVGAAVDETQYF
TRBV13	15	few	TRBJ1-2	TRBD1	TGTGCCAGCAGCTCCGGGACAGGGCGGAGCTATGGCTACACCTTC	CASSSGTGRSYGYTF
TRBV6-4	12	-	TRBJ1-1	-	TGTGCCAGCAGTGACGGGGGGACCTTAGCTTTCTTT	CASSDGGTLAFF
TRBV6-1	13	-	TRBJ2-5	-	TGTGCCAGCAGTGGGGACCTCCAAGAGACCCAGTACTTC	CASSGDLQETQYF
TRBV27	19	few	TRBJ2-1	TRBD1	TGTGCCAGCAGCTTTACGGGGACAGGGGAACGGCCCGGCCAAAATGAGCAGTTCTTC	CASSFTGTGERPGQNEQFF
TRBV6-5	14	many	TRBJ1-2	-	TGTGCCAGCAGTTTTATCGCAGAGAACTATGGCTACACCTTC	CASSFIAENYGYTF
TRBV7-9	17	many	TRBJ2-1	TRBD1	TGTGCCAGCAGCTTGCACCACCCGACAGGGTTATACAATGAGCAGTTCTTC	CASSLHHPTGLYNEQFF
TRBV20-1	14	-	TRBJ2-7	-	TGCAGTGCTAGAGATGGGCAGACCATCTACGAGCAGTACTTC	CSARDGQTIYEQYF
TRBV12-5	16	-	TRBJ1-1	TRBD1	TGTGCTAGTGGTTTGTTTCCGGGACAGCAGAACACTGAAGCTTTCTTT	CASGLFPGQQNTEAFF
TRBV28	16	-	TRBJ2-3	TRBD2	TGTGCCAGCAGTTGGTCGGGACTAGCGGGCTCAGATACGCAGTATTTT	CASSWSGLAGSDTQYF
TRBV12-3/TRBV12-4	17	many	TRBJ2-1	-	TGTGCCAGCAGTTTTAGAGTGGGGGTGAGCTCCTACAATGAGCAGTTCTTC	CASSFRVGVSSYNEQFF
TRBV7-9	14	few	TRBJ2-1	-	TGTGCCAGCAGCCCAGAGAGCCACTACAATGAGCAGTTCTTC	CASSPESHYNEQFF
TRBV5-1	13	-	TRBJ2-7	TRBD1	TGCGCCAGCTCCGACAGGGGAATATATGAGCAGTACTTC	CASSDRGIYEQYF
TRBV5-1	18	-	TRBJ1-3	-	TGCGCCAGCAGCTTGATCGAGCATTCAGACAGCGTTTTAAACACCATATATTTT	CASSLIEHSDSVLNTIYF
TRBV28	14	many	TRBJ2-1	-	TGTGCCAGCAGTTATCAGCGATCCTACAATGAGCAGTTCTTC	CASSYQRSYNEQFF
TRBV28	16	-	TRBJ2-1	-	TGTGCCAGCAGTCCATGGGGGGGGGGGCCTGGGAATGAGCAGTTCTTC	CASSPWGGGPGNEQFF
TRBV7-9	15	many	TRBJ2-2	-	TGTGCCAGCTTCGGTAGGACGGCGAACACCGGGGAGCTGTTTTTT	CASFGRTANTGELFF
TRBV20-1	17	few	TRBJ2-1	TRBD2	TGCAGCAGCTATTCAACTAGCGCCGGTTATTCCTACAATGAGCAGTTCTTC	CSSYSTSAGYSYNEQFF
TRBV6-5	16	few	TRBJ1-6	TRBD1	TGTGCCAGCAGTTATATTGGGACAGCGATTAATTCACCCCTCCACTTT	CASSYIGTAINSPLHF
TRBV7-3	14	many	TRBJ1-2	-	TGTGCCAGCAGCCCGGAGGGGTATGGCTATGGCTACACCTTC	CASSPEGYGYGYTF
TRBV5-6	13	few	TRBJ2-1	-	TGTGCCAGCAGCGCCGGACCCTACAATGAGCAGTTCTTC	CASSAGPYNEQFF
TRBV28	15	-	TRBJ1-5	TRBD1	TGTGCCAACAGTTTATTGACAGGGGGAAGGCAGCCCCAGCATTTT	CANSLLTGGRQPQHF
TRBV27	17	few	TRBJ2-7	TRBD2	TGTGCCAGCAGTTCCCGAGCGGGAGCGGGGGGCTTCTACGAGCAGTACTTC	CASSSRAGAGGFYEQYF
TRBV28	12	many	TRBJ1-1	-	TGTGCCAGCAGCCCGGGGCGAACTGAAGCTTTCTTT	CASSPGRTEAFF
TRBV6-6	15	many	TRBJ2-1	TRBD2	TGTGCCAGCAGTACTCTAGCGGATCGACACAATGAGCAGTTCTTC	CASSTLADRHNEQFF
TRBV28	13	-	TRBJ2-5	-	TGTGCCACCGAATCCGCCCGTGTAGTAACCCAGTACTTC	CATESARVVTQYF
TRBV27	16	many	TRBJ2-3	TRBD2	TGTGCCAGCAGTTCTGGACTAGCGGGGGGACCAGATACGCAGTATTTT	CASSSGLAGGPDTQYF
TRBV29-1	14	-	TRBJ2-2	TRBD2	TGCAGCGTCGCTTATGCGGGGGGAGCCGGGGAGCTGTTTTTT	CSVAYAGGAGELFF
TRBV27	15	-	TRBJ2-3	TRBD2	TGTGCCACCCGAAGAGCGGGGGGACGCACAGATACGCAGTATTTT	CATRRAGGRTDTQYF
TRBV15	15	-	TRBJ1-6	TRBD1	TGTGCCACCAGCAGAGACGGGACAGCCCTAGACCCCCTCCACTTT	CATSRDGTALDPLHF
TRBV28	14	many	TRBJ2-5	-	TGTGCCAGCAGTTTCGTACAGGGCCAAGAGACCCAGTACTTC	CASSFVQGQETQYF
TRBV28	12	-	TRBJ2-4	-	TGTGCCATCAGTTCAGCGATAAACATTCAGTACTTC	CAISSAINIQYF
TRBV27	11	-	TRBJ2-7	-	TGTGCCAGTGGATTGACAGGAGAGCAGTACTTC	CASGLTGEQYF
TRBV5-6	16	-	TRBJ1-6	TRBD1	TGTGCCAGCAGACCTACAGGGGCGTCCTATAATTCACCCCTCCACTTT	CASRPTGASYNSPLHF
TRBV5-5	13	few	TRBJ1-1	TRBD1	TGTGCCAGCAGCTCTGACAGGGTGGCTGAAGCTTTCTTT	CASSSDRVAEAFF
TRBV7-8	14	many	TRBJ1-4	-	TGTGCCAGCAGCTTAAGGAGGGGGTATGAAAAACTGTTTTTT	CASSLRRGYEKLFF
TRBV6-5	15	many	TRBJ2-1	TRBD2	TGTGCCAGCAGTATAGTGGGGGGGTTATACAATGAGCAGTTCTTC	CASSIVGGLYNEQFF
TRBV6-5	15	many	TRBJ1-5	-	TGTGCCAGCAGTTACGACGCCCAACCCAATCAGCCCCAGCATTTT	CASSYDAQPNQPQHF
TRBV28	14	few	TRBJ2-1	TRBD1	TGTGCCAGCAGTGAGGACAGGGACTACAATGAGCAGTTCTTC	CASSEDRDYNEQFF
TRBV7-6	12	many	TRBJ2-1	TRBD1	TGTGCCAGCAGCTGGACAGGGGATGAGCAGTTCTTC	CASSWTGDEQFF
TRBV7-6	18	few	TRBJ1-6	-	TGTGCCAGCAGCTTAGAGAATGCGTATCGGGACATCAATTCACCCCTCCACTTT	CASSLENAYRDINSPLHF
TRBV20-1	13	-	TRBJ1-2	-	TGCAGTGCTAGTAAGGCAGAACGAAGCGGCTACACCTTC	CSASKAERSGYTF
TRBV6-1	15	many	TRBJ2-5	-	TGTGCCAGCAGACGATGGGTTGAATACCAAGAGACCCAGTACTTC	CASRRWVEYQETQYF